What follows describes a single T cell receptor beta chain. What it binds is unknown. This record comes from a study of T cell responses to AZD1222 COVID-19 vaccine. Study-wide background: Pooled in the analysis were second doses at about 4 or about 12 weeks.

Study outcomes and limitations: The study found vaccine-associated CD4 TCRs spanning spike, dominant at 160-218 and 743-854. Donors skewed white British and female; clonal diversity was possibly underestimated.

Per germline, CDR1 LNHNV and CDR2 YYDKDF (reference sequence). There are 14 residues in the CDR3. V was shortened by 6 bases and J by 0 bases, with 8 bases between the two germline ends. Assay used: immunoSEQ multiplex PCR; TCRdb lists only in-frame clones, some missing. The sample yields under 150,000 clones, 85% to 95% seen once. The receptor was isolated from an adult in good health. The chain is built from TRBV15 and TRBJ2-2, with D possibly TRBD1 on 6 matching bases. The sequences come from peripheral blood, collected on day 0 of AZD1222 vaccination. The CDR3 DNA reads TGTGCCACCAGTGGACAGTCGAACACCGGGGAGCTGTTTTTT. It is translated as CATSGQSNTGELFF.